Below are 18 T cell receptor beta chains sequenced from a single sample in a study of T cell responses to AZD1222 COVID-19 vaccine. Clones were sequenced by immunoSEQ multiplex PCR, and TCRdb holds only the in-frame ones, with some missing. The sample consists of around 54,000 clones, approximately 86% of them appearing once. This specimen was peripheral blood, taken 28 days after the second AZD1222 dose. Source of these receptors: an adult who received the AZD1222 COVID-19 vaccine.

V gene TRBV24-1 combines with J gene TRBJ2-7, with TRBD1 matching over 9 bases. Per germline, CDR1 KGHDR and CDR2 SFDVKD. V lost 5 bases and J lost 5; bases outside the gene matches: 15. The CDR3 extends over 17 amino acids. The CDR3 nucleotides are TGTGCCACCAGTGGTGGGGGGTCGGGACAGGGTCGTCACGAGCAGTACTTC. This sequence encodes CATSGGGSGQGRHEQYF.

V and J are TRBV7-2 and TRBJ2-2, with D perhaps matching TRBD2 (7 bases). The germline V gene has CDR1 SGHTA and CDR2 FQGNSA. V was cut by 3 bases and J by 1 base, with 15 bases left in between. The CDR3 runs 17 residues. The CDR3 protein is CASSFLGGAWNTGELFF. DNA of the CDR3: TGTGCCAGCAGCTTCCTGGGGGGGGCCTGGAACACCGGGGAGCTGTTTTTT.

The chain has TRBV4-3 and TRBJ2-3; 8 nucleotides match TRBD2. This CDR3 is built from 15 residues. Germline V gene sequence: CDR1 LGHNA, CDR2 YSLEER. J was trimmed by 3 bases and V by 2 bases; bases with no gene match: 4. The chain's CDR3 is CASSQFLAGTDTQYF. The CDR3 nucleotides are TGCGCCAGCAGCCAATTCCTAGCGGGTACAGATACGCAGTATTTT.

J is TRBJ2-5 and V is TRBV28, with D possibly being TRBD1 (6 bases). V lost 6 bases, J lost 3 bases, and 11 bases lay in between. Per germline, CDR1 MDHEN and CDR2 SYDVKM. This CDR3 is 13 amino acids long. The CDR3 loop reads CASSLDSEETQYF. In DNA form, the CDR3 reads TGTGCCAGCAGCCTGGACAGTGAAGAGACCCAGTACTTC.

This rearrangement joins TRBV14 to TRBJ2-1, with 14 bases identical to TRBD2. The germline V gene has CDR1 SGHDN and CDR2 FVKESK. The trim removed 4 bases at V and 7 bases at J, leaving 6 bases unmatched. There are 16 residues in the CDR3. The CDR3 bases are TGTGCCAGCAGCCGTGGGACTAGCGGGAGCTTAAATGAGCAGTTCTTC. It codes for CASSRGTSGSLNEQFF.

The gene calls are TRBV3-1 (or the pseudogene TRBV3-2) and TRBJ1-1; 9 bases map to TRBD1. V dropped 0 bases and J dropped 5; count of bases not matched to a gene: 13. Germline CDR1 is LGHDT and CDR2 is YNNKEL (reference sequence). The CDR3 totals 18 residues. The CDR3 is CASSQDMDRGADWTEAFF. For the CDR3, the DNA is TGTGCCAGCAGCCAAGATATGGACAGGGGAGCGGATTGGACTGAAGCTTTCTTT.

J is TRBJ1-2 and V is TRBV28; 9 positions agree with TRBD1. The CDR3 has 15 amino acids. CDR1 is MDHEN and CDR2 is SYDVKM in the germline V gene. V gave up 2 bases and J gave up 4 bases; unmatched junction bases: 5. CDR3 in DNA: TGTGCCAGCAGTTTACCGGACAGGGGTGCCTATGGCTACACCTTC. Protein: CASSLPDRGAYGYTF.

This chain links TRBV2 with TRBJ2-2; TRBD1 is a possible D gene (6 bases). This CDR3 region has 14 residues. Looked up from germline, CDR1 is SNHLY and CDR2 is FYNNEI. The V and J ends lost 6 bases and 9 bases respectively, with 17 bases between them. CDR3 bases: TGTGCCAGCAGCAAAGAACAGGGTCGGAGGGAGCTGTTTTTT. Its protein is CASSKEQGRRELFF.

This clone was observed a few times. The CDR3 DNA follows: TGTGCCAGCACCTGGACAGTAACCGGGGAGCTGTTTTTT. It codes for CASTWTVTGELFF. The rearrangement links TRBV6-5 to TRBJ2-2; D possibly corresponds to TRBD1 (6 bases). Germline lookup yields CDR1 MNHEY and CDR2 SVGAGI. The CDR3 spans 13 residues. The germline V and J ends were trimmed by 7 bases and 5 bases, with 11 bases remaining between them.

This rearrangement joins TRBV19 to TRBJ1-2; the D is unclear. The CDR3 covers 14 residues. Germline CDR1 reads LNHDA; CDR2 reads SQIVND (reference sequence). V lost 1 base and J lost 5, with 11 bases in between. The CDR3, as DNA: TGTGCCAGTAGTATAGCGCGGGGAACATATGGCTACACCTTC. This codes for CASSIARGTYGYTF.

The chain combines TRBV28 with TRBJ2-3; 8 bases fit TRBD1. Germline V CDR1 and CDR2: MDHEN, SYDVKM. The V and J ends lost 8 bases and 5 bases, in that order; junction bases with no gene match: 6. This CDR3 comprises 13 residues. CDR3: CASEGQGIDTQYF. In DNA form, the CDR3 reads TGTGCCAGCGAAGGACAGGGAATAGATACGCAGTATTTT.

The V and J genes are TRBV11-2 and TRBJ2-7; D uncertain. The V gene lost 1 base and the J gene lost 0 bases, with 10 bases spanning the gap. The CDR3 totals 15 residues. Germline V gene sequence: CDR1 SGHAT, CDR2 FQNNGV. The CDR3 region is CASSLGLGSSYEQYF. DNA for the CDR3: TGTGCCAGCAGCTTAGGTCTCGGAAGCTCCTACGAGCAGTACTTC.

The chain employs TRBV6-6 and TRBJ2-7, with D possibly TRBD1 on 6 matching bases. This CDR3 is 14 amino acids long. The V end was cut by 5 bases, the J end by 0 bases, with 11 bases between. The germline V gene has CDR1 MNHNY and CDR2 SVGAGI (reference sequence). The CDR3 nucleotides read TGTGCCAGCAGTAACCGACAGGACTCCTACGAGCAGTACTTC. It codes for CASSNRQDSYEQYF.

The genes are TRBV6-5 and TRBJ1-2; D is unresolved. Trimming removed 6 bases from V and 8 bases from J, with 10 bases in between. The CDR3 covers 11 residues. Germline V lookup: CDR1 MNHEY, CDR2 SVGAGI. CDR3: CASRDGVGYTF. CDR3 in DNA: TGTGCCAGCAGGGACGGGGTAGGCTACACCTTC.

This clone was counted a single time. CDR3 in amino acids: CASSLAREGTQYF. CDR3 coding DNA: TGTGCCAGCAGCTTGGCCCGGGAGGGTACGCAGTATTTT. The rearrangement links TRBV11-2 to TRBJ2-3, with TRBD2 matching over 8 bases. V gave up 3 bases and J gave up 8 bases; unmatched junction bases: 4. CDR3 length: 13 residues. Germline V gene lookup returns CDR1 SGHAT and CDR2 FQNNGV.

The rearrangement links TRBV12-3 or TRBV12-4 to TRBJ1-2; D not resolved. There are 13 residues in the CDR3. V was pared by 6 bases and J by 8 bases, with 16 bases between. DNA for the CDR3: TGTGCCAGCAGCATATTCCCGGGTGGCGGCTACACCTTC. This translates into CASSIFPGGGYTF.

J is TRBJ2-5 and V is TRBV19; no reliable D call. Trimming stripped 6 bases from V and 2 bases from J, with 7 bases between. CDR1 is LNHDA and CDR2 is SQIVND in the germline V gene (reference sequence). This CDR3 is built from 12 residues. The CDR3 loop is CASRSGQETQYF. The CDR3 DNA follows: TGTGCCAGTAGGTCTGGACAAGAGACCCAGTACTTC.

The chain links TRBV4-1 to TRBJ2-1, with 8 bases that match TRBD2. The germline V gene encodes CDR1 MGHRA and CDR2 YSYEKL. After removal of 1 base from V and 8 bases from J, the junction contained 10 bases not matched to a gene. The CDR3 sequence is 16 residues long. Here the CDR3 DNA reads TGCGCCAGCAGCCAAGTAGGCGTAATAGCGGGACATGAGCAGTTCTTC. The encoded protein is CASSQVGVIAGHEQFF.